Listed below are T cell receptor beta chains from one sample, sequenced in a study of cytomegalovirus exposure and HLA in healthy donors. Profiled with immunoSEQ multiplex PCR; TCRdb holds only in-frame clones, not every one. Of about 110,000 clones in the sample, more than 60% were seen once. The sample consisted of PBMCs. These receptors were obtained from a woman in her thirties or forties in good health and CMV-seronegative. Each CDR3 is given with its conserved first and last residue. D genes are given only for firm matches. Rows may omit the clone size; those that give it use once, few, many or a size class.

>TRBD2|TRBV7-3|TRBJ2-3|once
CASSSARTSGDPDTQYF
TGTGCCAGCAGCTCAGCAAGGACTAGCGGGGACCCAGATACGCAGTATTTT
>TRBD1|TRBV5-5|TRBJ1-2|-
CASSTADRGDGYTF
TGTGCCAGCAGCACCGCCGACAGGGGGGATGGCTACACCTTC
>TRBD1|TRBV29-1|TRBJ2-3|-
CSVEGQGAADTQYF
TGCAGCGTTGAAGGGCAGGGGGCGGCAGATACGCAGTATTTT
>-|TRBV7-6|TRBJ2-2|-
CASSLGVQGNPHTGELFF
TGTGCCAGCAGCTTAGGGGTCCAGGGCAACCCTCACACCGGGGAGCTGTTTTTT
>TRBD1|TRBV5-6|TRBJ1-2|-
CASSRDRGALAFGYTF
TGTGCCAGCAGCAGAGACAGGGGGGCCTTGGCCTTTGGCTACACCTTC
>-|TRBV19|TRBJ1-1|-
CASIGELGGGLNTEAFF
TGTGCCAGTATTGGCGAATTAGGGGGGGGCCTGAACACTGAAGCTTTCTTT
>-|TRBV4-3|TRBJ2-1|-
CASSQDLGSGDYNEQFF
TGCGCCAGCAGCCAAGACCTGGGTAGCGGAGACTACAATGAGCAGTTCTTC
>-|TRBV5-1|TRBJ2-3|-
CASSPDSSSTDTQYF
TGCGCCAGCAGCCCTGACAGTTCTAGCACAGATACGCAGTATTTT
>TRBD2|TRBV28|TRBJ2-3|-
CASSPRLAGVDTQYF
TGTGCCAGCAGCCCCCGACTAGCGGGAGTGGATACGCAGTATTTT
>-|TRBV6-1|TRBJ1-5|-
CASSDRDNQPQHF
TGTGCCAGCAGTGACAGGGACAATCAGCCCCAGCATTTT
>TRBD2|TRBV7-3|TRBJ2-5|few
CASSLSSGGTQYF
TGTGCCAGCAGCCTGTCGAGCGGGGGTACCCAGTACTTC
>TRBD1|TRBV6-1|TRBJ1-1|-
CASTDRGHTEAFF
TGTGCCAGCACCGACAGGGGGCACACTGAAGCTTTCTTT
>-|TRBV7-9|TRBJ2-1|-
CASSPSYEQFF
TGTGCCAGCAGCCCTAGTTATGAGCAGTTCTTC
>-|TRBV20-1|TRBJ2-1|-
CSDSRHNEQFF
TGCAGTGACTCCCGCCACAATGAGCAGTTCTTC
>-|TRBV28|TRBJ2-5|-
CASSRTLQETQYF
TGTGCCAGCAGTCGGACTTTACAAGAGACCCAGTACTTC
>-|TRBV6-6|TRBJ1-1|-
CASSLKTEAFF
TGTGCCAGCAGTCTAAAGACTGAAGCTTTCTTT
>TRBD2|TRBV28|TRBJ2-5|-
CASSFRRAGMVETQYF
TGTGCCAGCAGTTTTCGGCGAGCGGGAATGGTGGAGACCCAGTACTTC